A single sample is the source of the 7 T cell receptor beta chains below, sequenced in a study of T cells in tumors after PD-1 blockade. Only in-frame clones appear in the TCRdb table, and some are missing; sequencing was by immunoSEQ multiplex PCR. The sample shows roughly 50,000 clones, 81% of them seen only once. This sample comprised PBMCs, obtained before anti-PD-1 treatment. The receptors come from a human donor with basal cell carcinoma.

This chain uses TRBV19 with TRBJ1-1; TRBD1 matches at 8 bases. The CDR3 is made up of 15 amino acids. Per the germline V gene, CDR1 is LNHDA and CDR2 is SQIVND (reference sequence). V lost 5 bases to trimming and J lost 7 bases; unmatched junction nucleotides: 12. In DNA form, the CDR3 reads TGTGCCAGTAGTCCCCGACAGGGGAGGGTCAGTGAAGCTTTCTTT. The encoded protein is CASSPRQGRVSEAFF.

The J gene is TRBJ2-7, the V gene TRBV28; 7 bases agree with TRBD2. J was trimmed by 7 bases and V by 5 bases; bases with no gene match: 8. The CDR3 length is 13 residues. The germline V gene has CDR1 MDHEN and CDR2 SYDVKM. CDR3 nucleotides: TGTGCCAGCAGTCCCCGGGGGGATGAGGAGCAGTACTTC. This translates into CASSPRGDEEQYF.

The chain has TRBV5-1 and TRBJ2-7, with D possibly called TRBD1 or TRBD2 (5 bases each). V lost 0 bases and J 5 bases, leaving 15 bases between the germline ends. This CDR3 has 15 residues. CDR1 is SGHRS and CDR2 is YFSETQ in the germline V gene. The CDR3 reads CASSLGGIEQDEQYF. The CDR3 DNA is TGCGCCAGCAGCTTGGGGGGGATAGAACAAGACGAGCAGTACTTC.

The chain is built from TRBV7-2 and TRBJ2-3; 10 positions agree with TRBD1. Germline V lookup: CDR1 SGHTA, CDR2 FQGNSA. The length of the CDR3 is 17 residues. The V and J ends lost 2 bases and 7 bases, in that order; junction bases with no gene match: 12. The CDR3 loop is CASSLSVTRTGGYTQYF. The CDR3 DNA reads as TGTGCCAGCAGCTTATCCGTCACTAGGACAGGGGGTTATACGCAGTATTTT. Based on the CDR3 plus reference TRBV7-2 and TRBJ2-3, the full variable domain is GAGVSQSPSNKVTEKGKDVELRCDPISGHTALYWYRQSLGQGLEFLIYFQGNSAPDKSGLPSDRFSAERTGGSVSTLTIQRTQQEDSAVYLCASSLSVTRTGGYTQYFGPGTRLTVL.

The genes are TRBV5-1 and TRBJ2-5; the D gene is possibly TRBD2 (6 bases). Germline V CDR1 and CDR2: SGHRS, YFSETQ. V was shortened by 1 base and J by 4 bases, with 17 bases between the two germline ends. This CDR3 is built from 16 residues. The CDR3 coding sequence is TGCGCCAGCAGCTTGTCTAGTGGGGGGTTAGTAGAGACCCAGTACTTC. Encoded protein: CASSLSSGGLVETQYF.

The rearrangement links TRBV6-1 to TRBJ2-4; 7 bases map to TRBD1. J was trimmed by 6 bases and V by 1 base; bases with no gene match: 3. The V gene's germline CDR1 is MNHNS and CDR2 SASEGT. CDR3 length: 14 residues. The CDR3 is CASSEDRGRNIQYF. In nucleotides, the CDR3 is TGTGCCAGCAGTGAAGACAGGGGAAGAAACATTCAGTACTTC.

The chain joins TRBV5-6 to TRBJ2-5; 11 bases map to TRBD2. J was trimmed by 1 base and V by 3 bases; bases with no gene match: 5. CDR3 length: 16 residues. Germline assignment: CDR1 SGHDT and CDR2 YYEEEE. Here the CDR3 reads CASSSTGTSGQETQYF. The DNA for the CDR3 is TGTGCCAGCAGCTCAACAGGGACTAGCGGCCAAGAGACCCAGTACTTC.